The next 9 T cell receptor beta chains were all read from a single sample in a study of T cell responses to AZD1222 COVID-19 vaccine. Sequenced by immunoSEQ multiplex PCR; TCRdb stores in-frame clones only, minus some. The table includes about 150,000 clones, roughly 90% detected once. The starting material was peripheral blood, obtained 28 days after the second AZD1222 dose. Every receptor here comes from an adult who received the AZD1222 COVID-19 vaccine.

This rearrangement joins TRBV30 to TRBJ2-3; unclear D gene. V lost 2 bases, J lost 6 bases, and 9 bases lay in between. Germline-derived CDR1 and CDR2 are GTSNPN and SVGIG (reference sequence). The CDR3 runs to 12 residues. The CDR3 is CAWSPQIDTQYF. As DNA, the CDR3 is TGTGCCTGGAGTCCCCAGATCGATACGCAGTATTTT. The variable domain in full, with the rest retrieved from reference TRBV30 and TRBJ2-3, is SQTIHQWPATLVQPVGSPLSLECTVEGTSNPNLYWYRQAAGRGLQLLFYSVGIGQISSEVPQNLSASRPQDRQFILSSKKLLLSDSGFYLCAWSPQIDTQYFGPGTRLTVL.

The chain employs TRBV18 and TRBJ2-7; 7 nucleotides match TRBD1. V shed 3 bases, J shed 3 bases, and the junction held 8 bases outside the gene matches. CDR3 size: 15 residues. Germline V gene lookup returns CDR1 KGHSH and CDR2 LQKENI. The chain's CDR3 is CASSPRQGIFYEQYF. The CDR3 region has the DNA TGTGCCAGCTCACCTCGACAGGGTATCTTCTACGAGCAGTACTTC.

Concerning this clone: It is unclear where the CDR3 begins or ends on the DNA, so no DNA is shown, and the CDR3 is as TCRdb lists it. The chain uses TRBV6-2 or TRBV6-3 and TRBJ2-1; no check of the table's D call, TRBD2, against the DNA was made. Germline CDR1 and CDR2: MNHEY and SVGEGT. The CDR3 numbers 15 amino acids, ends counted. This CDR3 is CASSTSGGRWDEQFF.

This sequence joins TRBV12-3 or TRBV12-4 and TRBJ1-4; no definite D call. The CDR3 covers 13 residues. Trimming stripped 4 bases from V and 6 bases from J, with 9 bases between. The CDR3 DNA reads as TGTGCCAGCAGTTCGGTCAACCATGAAAAACTGTTTTTT. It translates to CASSSVNHEKLFF.

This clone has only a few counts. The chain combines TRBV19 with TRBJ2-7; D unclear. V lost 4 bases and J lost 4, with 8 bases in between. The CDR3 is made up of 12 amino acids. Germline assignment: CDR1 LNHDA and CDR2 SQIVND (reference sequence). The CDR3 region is CASSTLGYEQYF. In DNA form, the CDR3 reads TGTGCCAGTAGTACACTCGGGTACGAGCAGTACTTC.

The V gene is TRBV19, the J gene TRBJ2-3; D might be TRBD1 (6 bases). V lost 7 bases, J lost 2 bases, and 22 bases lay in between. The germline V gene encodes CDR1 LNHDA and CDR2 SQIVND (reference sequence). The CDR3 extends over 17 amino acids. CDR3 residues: CASTQTTGTHFTDTQYF. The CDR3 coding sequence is TGTGCCAGTACCCAAACAACCGGGACACATTTCACAGATACGCAGTATTTT.

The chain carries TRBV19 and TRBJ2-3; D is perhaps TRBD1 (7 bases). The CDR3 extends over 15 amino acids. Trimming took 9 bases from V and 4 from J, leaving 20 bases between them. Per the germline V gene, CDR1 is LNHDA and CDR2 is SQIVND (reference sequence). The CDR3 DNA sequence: TGTGCCAGAAGGGTGGAGGGGGCATACGCAGATACGCAGTATTTT. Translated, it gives CARRVEGAYADTQYF.

The CDR3 bases are TGCGCCAGCAGTGAGTCAAGGGCGGGGCAGTTCTTC. Protein: CASSESRAGQFF. V is TRBV10-1 and J is TRBJ2-1, with a possible D match to TRBD2 (5 bases). This CDR3 spans 12 amino acids. CDR1 and CDR2 (germline): WNHNN, SYGVQD (reference sequence). Trimming took 0 bases from V and 12 from J, leaving 9 bases between them.

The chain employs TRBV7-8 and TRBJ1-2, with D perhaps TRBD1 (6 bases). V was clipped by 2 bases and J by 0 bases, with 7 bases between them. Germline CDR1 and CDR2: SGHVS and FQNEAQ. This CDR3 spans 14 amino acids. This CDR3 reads CASSLSGANYGYTF. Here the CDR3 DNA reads TGTGCCAGCAGCTTATCAGGGGCTAACTATGGCTACACCTTC.